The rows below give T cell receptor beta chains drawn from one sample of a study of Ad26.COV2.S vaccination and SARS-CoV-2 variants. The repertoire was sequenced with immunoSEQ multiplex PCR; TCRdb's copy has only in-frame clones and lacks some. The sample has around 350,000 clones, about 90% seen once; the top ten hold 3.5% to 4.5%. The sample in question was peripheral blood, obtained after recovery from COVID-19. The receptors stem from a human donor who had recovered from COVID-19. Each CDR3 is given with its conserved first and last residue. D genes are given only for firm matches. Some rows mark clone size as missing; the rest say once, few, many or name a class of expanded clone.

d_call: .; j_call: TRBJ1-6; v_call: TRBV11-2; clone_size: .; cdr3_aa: CASSLARGYNSPLHF; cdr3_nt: TGTGCCAGCAGCTTGGCCAGGGGTTATAATTCACCCCTCCACTTT
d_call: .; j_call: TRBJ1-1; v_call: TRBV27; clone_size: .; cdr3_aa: CASSFLRGGYTEAFF; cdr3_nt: TGTGCCAGCAGTTTCCTGAGGGGGGGCTACACTGAAGCTTTCTTT
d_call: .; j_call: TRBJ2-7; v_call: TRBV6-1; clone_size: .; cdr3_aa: CASSENLSEQYF; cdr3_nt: TGTGCCAGCAGTGAAAATCTGTCCGAGCAGTACTTC
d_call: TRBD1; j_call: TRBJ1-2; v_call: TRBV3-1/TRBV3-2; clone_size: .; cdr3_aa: CASSQAMTGASGYTF; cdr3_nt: TGTGCCAGCAGCCAAGCCATGACAGGGGCTTCCGGCTACACCTTC
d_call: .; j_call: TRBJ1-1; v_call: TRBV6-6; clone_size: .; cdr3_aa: CASSYRSGENTEAFF; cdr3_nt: TGTGCCAGCAGTTACCGGTCAGGCGAGAACACTGAAGCTTTCTTT
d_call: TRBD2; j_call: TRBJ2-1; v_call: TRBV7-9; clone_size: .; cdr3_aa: CASSRTSGGAIGNEQFF; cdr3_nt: TGTGCCAGCAGCCGGACTAGCGGGGGGGCCATTGGCAATGAGCAGTTCTTC
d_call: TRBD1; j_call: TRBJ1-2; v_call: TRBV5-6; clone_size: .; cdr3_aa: CASSLGQGGGYTF; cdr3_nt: TGTGCCAGCAGCTTGGGACAGGGTGGGGGCTACACCTTC
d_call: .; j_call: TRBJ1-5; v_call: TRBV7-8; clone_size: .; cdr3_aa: CASSLAGYSNQPQHF; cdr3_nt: TGTGCCAGCAGCTTGGCAGGGTATAGCAATCAGCCCCAGCATTTT
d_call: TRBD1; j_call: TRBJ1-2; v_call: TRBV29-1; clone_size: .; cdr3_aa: CSVEGRQGSNYGYTF; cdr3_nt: TGCAGCGTTGAGGGTCGACAGGGGAGTAACTATGGCTACACCTTC
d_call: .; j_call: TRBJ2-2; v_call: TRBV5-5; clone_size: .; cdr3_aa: CASSLEARTLTGELFF; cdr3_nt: TGTGCCAGCAGCTTGGAGGCCAGAACACTGACCGGGGAGCTGTTTTTT
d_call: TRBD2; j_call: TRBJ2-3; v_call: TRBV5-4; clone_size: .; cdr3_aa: CASRLGGDGTDTQYF; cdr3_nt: TGTGCCAGCAGATTGGGGGGGGACGGGACAGATACGCAGTATTTT
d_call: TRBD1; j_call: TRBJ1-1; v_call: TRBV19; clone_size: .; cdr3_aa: CASMSGGYTEAFF; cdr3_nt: TGTGCCAGTATGTCAGGGGGCTACACTGAAGCTTTCTTT
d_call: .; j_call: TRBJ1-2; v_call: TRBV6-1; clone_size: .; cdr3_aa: CASSEAGSGYGYTF; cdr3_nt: TGTGCCAGCAGTGAAGCTGGCAGCGGCTATGGCTACACCTTC
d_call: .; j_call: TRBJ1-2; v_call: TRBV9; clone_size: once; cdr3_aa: CASSVTQNYGYTF; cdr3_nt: TGTGCCAGCAGCGTAACGCAGAACTATGGCTACACCTTC
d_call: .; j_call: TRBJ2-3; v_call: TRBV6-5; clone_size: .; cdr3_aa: CASSYSKGEDTQYF; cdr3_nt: TGTGCCAGCAGTTACTCGAAGGGTGAAGATACGCAGTATTTT
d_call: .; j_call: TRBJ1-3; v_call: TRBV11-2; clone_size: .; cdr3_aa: CASSLYSGQTSGNTIYF; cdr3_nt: TGTGCCAGCAGCTTATATTCCGGTCAGACCTCTGGAAACACCATATATTTT
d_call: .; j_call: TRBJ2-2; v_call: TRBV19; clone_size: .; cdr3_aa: CASKPSRALGELFF; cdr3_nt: TGTGCCAGTAAACCAAGCCGGGCGTTGGGGGAGCTGTTTTTT
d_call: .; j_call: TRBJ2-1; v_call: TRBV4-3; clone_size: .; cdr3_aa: CASSQDRGSSASSYNEQFF; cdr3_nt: TGCGCCAGCAGCCAAGATCGGGGGTCATCGGCCAGCTCCTACAATGAGCAGTTCTTC
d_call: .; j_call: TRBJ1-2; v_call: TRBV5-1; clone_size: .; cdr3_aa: CASSPEAPGRQVDYGYTF; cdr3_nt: TGCGCCAGCAGCCCGGAGGCCCCGGGACGGCAGGTGGACTATGGCTACACCTTC
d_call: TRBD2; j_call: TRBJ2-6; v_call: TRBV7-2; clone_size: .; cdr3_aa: CASSQAGTRPGANVLTF; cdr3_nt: TGTGCCAGCAGCCAAGCCGGGACTAGGCCTGGGGCCAACGTCCTGACTTTC
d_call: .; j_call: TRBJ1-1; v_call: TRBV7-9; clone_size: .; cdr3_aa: CASNGGLGTEAFF; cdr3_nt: TGTGCCAGTAATGGGGGATTGGGCACTGAAGCTTTCTTT
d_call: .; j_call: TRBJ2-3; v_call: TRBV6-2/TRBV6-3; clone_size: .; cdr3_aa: CASSIPSWREGEVLTDTQYF; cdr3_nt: TGTGCCAGCAGTATCCCTTCGTGGAGAGAAGGGGAGGTTCTAACAGATACGCAGTATTTT
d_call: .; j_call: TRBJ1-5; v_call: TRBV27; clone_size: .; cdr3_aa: CASSLKQSMRPQHF; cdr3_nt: TGTGCCAGCAGTTTAAAACAATCTATGCGGCCCCAGCATTTT
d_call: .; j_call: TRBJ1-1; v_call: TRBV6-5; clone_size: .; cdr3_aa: CASRSSGTEAFF; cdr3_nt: TGTGCCAGCAGGAGTAGTGGGACTGAAGCTTTCTTT
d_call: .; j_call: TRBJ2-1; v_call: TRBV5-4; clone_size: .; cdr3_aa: CASRDSNEQFF; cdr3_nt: TGTGCCAGCAGGGATTCCAATGAGCAGTTCTTC
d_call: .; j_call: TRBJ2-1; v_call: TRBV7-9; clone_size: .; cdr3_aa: CASSPRGTLYGQFF; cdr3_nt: TGTGCCAGCAGCCCGAGGGGGACTCTCTATGGGCAGTTCTTC
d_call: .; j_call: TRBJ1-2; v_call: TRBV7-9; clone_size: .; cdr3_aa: CASSLLTGSYYGYTF; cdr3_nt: TGTGCCAGCAGCTTACTCACAGGATCATATTATGGCTACACCTTC
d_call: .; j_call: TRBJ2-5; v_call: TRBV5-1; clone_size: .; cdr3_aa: CASSPGPRRETQYF; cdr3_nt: TGCGCCAGCAGTCCCGGGCCCAGGAGGGAGACCCAGTACTTC
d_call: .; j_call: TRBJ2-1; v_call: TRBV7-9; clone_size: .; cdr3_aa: CASSSQGHEQFF; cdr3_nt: TGTGCCAGCAGCTCGCAGGGGCATGAGCAGTTCTTC
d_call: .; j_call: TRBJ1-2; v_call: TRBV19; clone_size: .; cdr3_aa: CASSMGRNPDYGYTF; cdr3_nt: TGTGCCAGTAGTATGGGGAGAAACCCCGACTATGGCTACACCTTC
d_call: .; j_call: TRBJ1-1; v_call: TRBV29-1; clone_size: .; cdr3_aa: CSGMGGMNTEAFF; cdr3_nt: TGCAGCGGTATGGGAGGGATGAACACTGAAGCTTTCTTT
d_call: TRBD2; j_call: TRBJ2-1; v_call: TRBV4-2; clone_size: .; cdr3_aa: CASSQSVGLAGVREQFF; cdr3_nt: TGTGCCAGCAGCCAGAGTGTCGGACTAGCGGGGGTTAGGGAGCAGTTCTTC
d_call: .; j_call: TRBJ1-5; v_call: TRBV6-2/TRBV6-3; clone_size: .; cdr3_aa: CASSYGAAQHF; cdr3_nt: TGTGCCAGCAGTTACGGGGCGGCCCAGCATTTT
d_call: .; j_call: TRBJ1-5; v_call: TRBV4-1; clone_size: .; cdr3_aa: CASSQGVSNQPQHF; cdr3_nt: TGCGCCAGCAGCCAAGGGGTAAGCAATCAGCCCCAGCATTTT
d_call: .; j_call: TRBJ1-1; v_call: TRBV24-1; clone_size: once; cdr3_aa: CATSDWKGRNTEAFF; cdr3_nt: TGTGCCACCAGTGATTGGAAGGGAAGAAACACTGAAGCTTTCTTT
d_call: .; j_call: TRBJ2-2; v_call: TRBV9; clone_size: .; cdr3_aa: CASRTSLNTGELFF; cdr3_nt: TGTGCCAGCAGGACTAGTTTGAACACCGGGGAGCTGTTTTTT
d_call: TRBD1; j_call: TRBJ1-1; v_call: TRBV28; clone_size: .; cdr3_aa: CASSSETGLGTEAFF; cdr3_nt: TGTGCCAGCAGTTCCGAGACAGGGCTAGGCACTGAAGCTTTCTTT
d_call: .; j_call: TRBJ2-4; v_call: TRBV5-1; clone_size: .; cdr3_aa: CASSLGNIQYF; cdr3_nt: TGCGCCAGCAGCTTAGGAAACATTCAGTACTTC
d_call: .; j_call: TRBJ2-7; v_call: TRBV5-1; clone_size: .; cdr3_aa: CASSLEGGTYEQYF; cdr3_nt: TGCGCCAGCAGCTTGGAGGGGGGTACCTACGAGCAGTACTTC
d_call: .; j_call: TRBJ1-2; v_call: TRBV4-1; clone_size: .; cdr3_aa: CASSQAAGRGYTF; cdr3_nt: TGCGCCAGCAGCCAAGCGGCAGGGAGGGGCTACACCTTC
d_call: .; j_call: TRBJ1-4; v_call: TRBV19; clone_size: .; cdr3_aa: CASTPQAGGELFF; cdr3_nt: TGTGCCAGTACTCCCCAAGCCGGCGGGGAACTGTTTTTT
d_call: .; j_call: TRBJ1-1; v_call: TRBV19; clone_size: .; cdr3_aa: CASSIAGSSSIMNTEAFF; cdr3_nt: TGTGCCAGTAGTATCGCCGGGAGTTCCTCGATAATGAACACTGAAGCTTTCTTT
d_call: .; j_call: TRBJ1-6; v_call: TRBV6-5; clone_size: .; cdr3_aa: CASSQGGNSPLHF; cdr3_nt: TGTGCCAGCAGCCAGGGAGGTAATTCACCCCTCCACTTT